These 24 T cell receptor beta chains share one sample of origin, sequenced in a study of blood T cell repertoires in COVID-19. Some clones are missing from TCRdb's copy, which holds only in-frame ones; the method was immunoSEQ multiplex PCR. This table holds about 56,000 clones, 80% to 90% found once. The sample taken for sequencing was peripheral blood. The receptors come from a woman aged 55-69 years with COVID-19, enrolled during active disease.

The chain combines TRBV27 with TRBJ2-6, with 7 bases identical to TRBD1. After removal of 0 bases from V and 17 bases from J, the junction contained 7 bases not matched to a gene. The CDR3 extends over 13 amino acids. In germline, CDR1 is MNHEY, CDR2 SMNVEV (reference sequence). The CDR3 is CASSLSPGGQLTF. CDR3 nucleotides: TGTGCCAGCAGTTTATCCCCAGGGGGACAGTTGACTTTC.

This chain joins TRBV19 and TRBJ1-1; D is ambiguous. The germline CDR1 and CDR2 sequences are LNHDA and SQIVND (reference sequence). The CDR3 length is 11 residues. The V end lost 3 bases, the J end lost 10 bases, and 9 bases lay between the germline ends. DNA of the CDR3: TGTGCCAGTAGTATCGCCCGGGGAGCTTTCTTT. It encodes CASSIARGAFF.

V gene TRBV19 combines with J gene TRBJ2-6, with 10 nucleotides matching TRBD1. The trim removed 3 bases at V and 1 base at J, leaving 0 bases unmatched. Germline CDR1 and CDR2: LNHDA and SQIVND (reference sequence). This CDR3 comprises 16 residues. The chain's CDR3 is CASSMGQGSGANVLTF. The CDR3 DNA follows: TGTGCCAGTAGTATGGGACAGGGGTCTGGGGCCAACGTCCTGACTTTC.

V usage is TRBV6-7 and J usage is TRBJ2-1, with TRBD2 matching 11 bases. TRBV6-7 is an ORF, with its function uncertain. The CDR3 is 16 residues long. V shed 6 bases, J shed 4 bases, and the junction held 8 bases outside the gene matches. The CDR3: CASSFTTSGKYNEQFF. CDR3 in DNA: TGTGCCAGCAGCTTTACGACTAGCGGGAAATACAATGAGCAGTTCTTC.

V and J are TRBV7-2 and TRBJ1-5; D is perhaps TRBD1 (6 bases). Germline V gives CDR1 SGHTA, CDR2 FQGNSA. The V gene lost 4 bases and the J gene lost 4 bases, with 14 bases spanning the gap. The CDR3 is 15 amino acids. CDR3 residues: CASSSGQSSNQPQHF. Here the CDR3 DNA reads TGTGCCAGCAGCTCCGGACAGAGCTCGAATCAGCCCCAGCATTTT.

The CDR3 DNA sequence: TGTGCCAGCAGCTTACTCGGACAGGGAACTAATGAAAAACTGTTTTTT. It yields the protein CASSLLGQGTNEKLFF. The rearrangement uses TRBV7-9 and TRBJ1-4, with 8 bases identical to TRBD1. V shed 2 bases and J 1 base; nucleotides not matched to a gene: 3. Germline lookup yields CDR1 SEHNR and CDR2 FQNEAQ (reference sequence). The CDR3 has 16 residues.

The V and J genes are TRBV5-4 and TRBJ2-7, with no clear D. This CDR3 region has 16 residues. CDR1 and CDR2 from the germline V gene are SGHNT and YYREEE (reference sequence). V shed 4 bases and J shed 0 bases, with 17 bases lying between them. The CDR3 DNA reads TGTGCCAGCAGCCCCACTCAGGCGTCAAGCTCCTACGAGCAGTACTTC. Amino acids: CASSPTQASSSYEQYF.

The chain is built from TRBV7-9 and TRBJ2-2, with TRBD2 identical over 15 bases. This CDR3 region has 17 residues. The germline CDR1 and CDR2 sequences are SEHNR and FQNEAQ (reference sequence). V trimming: 5 bases; J trimming: 6 bases; junction bases outside the gene matches: 7. The CDR3 spells CASSPRTSGGGAGELFF. The CDR3 nucleotides are TGTGCCAGCAGCCCGCGGACTAGCGGGGGGGGAGCCGGGGAGCTGTTTTTT.

V usage is TRBV2 and J usage is TRBJ1-6; 11 bases line up with TRBD1. The V segment lost 6 bases and the J segment 10 bases; nucleotides outside the gene matches: 8. Germline CDR1 and CDR2: SNHLY and FYNNEI. There are 15 residues in the CDR3. The CDR3 loop is CASRDYRDRGSPLHF. In DNA, the CDR3 is TGTGCCAGCAGGGATTACCGGGACAGGGGGTCACCCCTCCACTTT.

The chain couples TRBV7-7 to TRBJ2-7; 9 bases agree with TRBD1. This CDR3 is built from 15 residues. Germline V gene data show CDR1 as SSHAT and CDR2 as FNYEAQ (reference sequence). Trimming took 1 base from V and 1 from J; bases not matched to a gene: 2. The CDR3 bases are TGTGCCAGCAGCTTAGGACAGGGGGTTTCCTACGAGCAGTACTTC. This codes for CASSLGQGVSYEQYF. Combining the CDR3 with reference TRBV7-7 and TRBJ2-7 gives the whole variable domain GAGVSQSPRYKVTKRGQDVTLRCDPISSHATLYWYQQALGQGPEFLTYFNYEAQPDKSGLPSDRFSAERPEGSISTLTIQRTEQRDSAMYRCASSLGQGVSYEQYFGPGTRLTVT.

In DNA form, the CDR3 reads TGTGCCAGCAGCCTCCAGGGGACGCCCAATCAGCCCCAGCATTTT. Its protein is CASSLQGTPNQPQHF. The rearrangement joins TRBV7-2 to TRBJ1-5; TRBD1 is a possible D gene (6 bases). Germline V CDR1 and CDR2: SGHTA, FQGNSA. The CDR3 is made up of 15 amino acids. The V and J ends lost 5 bases and 3 bases respectively, with 14 bases between them.

This chain connects TRBV7-8 to TRBJ1-1; D is perhaps TRBD1 (5 bases). CDR1 is SGHVS and CDR2 is FQNEAQ in the germline V gene. V was trimmed by 6 bases and J by 5 bases, leaving 16 bases between them. The CDR3 has 14 amino acids. Here the CDR3 reads CASSSNWGETEAFF. The CDR3 DNA sequence: TGTGCCAGCAGTTCCAACTGGGGGGAGACTGAAGCTTTCTTT.

The J gene is TRBJ2-3, the V gene TRBV2; D is ambiguous. V gave up 6 bases and J gave up 3 bases, with 10 bases separating them. The CDR3 covers 13 residues. The germline V gene encodes CDR1 SNHLY and CDR2 FYNNEI. CDR3 loop: CASRRSTTDTQYF. For the CDR3, the DNA is TGTGCCAGCAGGCGTAGCACAACAGATACGCAGTATTTT.

The chain carries TRBV5-8 and TRBJ2-7, with 9 positions matching TRBD2. Germline V gene lookup returns CDR1 SGHTS and CDR2 YDEGEE. The CDR3 spans 14 residues. Trimming took 0 bases from V and 5 from J; bases not matched to a gene: 3. CDR3 loop: CASSLVAGVNEQYF. CDR3 coding DNA: TGTGCCAGCAGCTTGGTAGCGGGAGTCAACGAGCAGTACTTC. Based on the CDR3 plus reference TRBV5-8 and TRBJ2-7, the full variable domain is EAGVTQSPTHLIKTRGQQATLRCSPISGHTSVYWYQQALGLGLQFLLWYDEGEERNRGNFPPRFSGRQFPNYSSELNVNALELEDSALYLCASSLVAGVNEQYFGPGTRLTVT.

This clone was recorded only once. V gene TRBV19 combines with J gene TRBJ2-1, with 9 bases matching TRBD2. CDR3 size: 16 residues. The V segment lost 1 base and the J segment 8 bases; nucleotides outside the gene matches: 9. Germline-derived CDR1 and CDR2 are LNHDA and SQIVND (reference sequence). The DNA for the CDR3 is TGTGCCAGTAGTATAGCCAGCGGGGGGCTCTATGATGAGCAGTTCTTC. Protein sequence: CASSIASGGLYDEQFF.

This chain uses TRBV11-2 with TRBJ1-2, with 9 bases identical to TRBD1. CDR3 length equals 16 residues. V shed 4 bases and J 4 bases; nucleotides not matched to a gene: 10. Germline V gene sequence: CDR1 SGHAT, CDR2 FQNNGV. Here the CDR3 reads CASSSPRGTGLYGYTF. Written as DNA, the CDR3 is TGTGCCAGCAGCTCTCCAAGGGGGACAGGGCTCTATGGCTACACCTTC. The whole variable domain, remainder taken from reference TRBV11-2 and TRBJ1-2, is EAGVAQSPRYKIIEKRQSVAFWCNPISGHATLYWYQQILGQGPKLLIQFQNNGVVDDSQLPKDRFSAERLKGVDSTLKIQPAKLEDSAVYLCASSSPRGTGLYGYTFGSGTRLTVV.

The sample holds a few counts of this clone. The chain combines TRBV27 with TRBJ1-6; 7 nucleotides align to TRBD1. Trimming took 7 bases from V and 1 from J; bases not matched to a gene: 10. CDR3 length equals 17 residues. Germline lookup yields CDR1 MNHEY and CDR2 SMNVEV (reference sequence). The CDR3 here is CASKDRQGISYNSPLHF. The CDR3 nucleotides are TGTGCCAGCAAAGACCGACAGGGAATATCCTATAATTCACCCCTCCACTTT.

This chain connects TRBV6-5 to TRBJ2-1; 9 nucleotides line up with TRBD2. V lost 4 bases, J lost 9 bases, and 7 bases stayed unmatched. The CDR3 is 14 residues long. CDR1 and CDR2 from the germline V gene are MNHEY and SVGAGI. CDR3 sequence: CASSLLAGAGEQFF. The CDR3 bases are TGTGCCAGCAGTTTATTAGCGGGAGCGGGTGAGCAGTTCTTC.

This chain uses TRBV11-2 with TRBJ1-1; 7 bases are a match to TRBD1. Germline loops: CDR1 SGHAT, CDR2 FQNNGV. The CDR3 contains 14 residues. Trimming took 8 bases from V and 0 from J; bases not matched to a gene: 6. The CDR3 is CASDQDRVNTEAFF. The CDR3 coding sequence is TGTGCCAGCGACCAAGACAGGGTGAACACTGAAGCTTTCTTT.

The chain joins TRBV7-9 to TRBJ1-1; D call uncertain. Trimming took off 5 bases at V and 5 bases at J, with 21 bases between the two ends. CDR3 length equals 16 residues. The V gene's germline CDR1 is SEHNR and CDR2 FQNEAQ (reference sequence). As DNA, the CDR3 is TGTGCCAGCAGCCCTTTTGTGGGCGAGCGGGCGACTGAAGCTTTCTTT. As protein: CASSPFVGERATEAFF.

This sequence joins TRBV6-5 and TRBJ2-3; 11 positions match TRBD2. CDR1 MNHEY and CDR2 SVGAGI come from the germline V gene. Germline trimming cut 6 bases from V and 4 bases from J; bases unmatched to any gene: 6. CDR3 size: 15 residues. The CDR3 sequence is CASSTTSGASDTQYF. CDR3 DNA: TGTGCCAGCAGCACGACTAGCGGGGCATCAGATACGCAGTATTTT.

The V gene is TRBV19, the J gene TRBJ1-5; weak D call: TRBD1 (6 bases). Germline CDR1 is LNHDA and CDR2 is SQIVND (reference sequence). The V end lost 3 bases, the J end lost 1 base, and 10 bases lay between the germline ends. The CDR3 loop spans 15 amino acids. The CDR3: CASSMTQGSNQPQHF. The CDR3, as DNA: TGTGCCAGTAGTATGACACAGGGAAGCAATCAGCCCCAGCATTTT.

The rearrangement joins TRBV6-6 to TRBJ1-1, with 7 bases aligning to TRBD1. Germline loops: CDR1 MNHNY, CDR2 SVGAGI (reference sequence). The CDR3 totals 14 residues. Trimming at V came to 7 bases and at J to 6 bases, leaving 11 bases not matched to a gene. CDR3 residues: CASIPWTGYPEAFF. The CDR3 bases are TGTGCCAGCATTCCATGGACAGGATACCCTGAAGCTTTCTTT.

This clone was seen once. This rearrangement joins TRBV6-6 to TRBJ2-5, with TRBD1 as a possible D gene (6 bases). Germline V gene lookup returns CDR1 MNHNY and CDR2 SVGAGI (reference sequence). CDR3 length: 16 amino acids. V lost 7 bases and J lost 5, with 23 bases in between. CDR3: CASNLRGGRQVETQYF. Written as DNA, the CDR3 is TGTGCCAGCAACCTGAGGGGCGGAAGACAGGTTGAGACCCAGTACTTC.